The 6 T cell receptor beta chains in this list originate from one sample, sequenced in a study of blood T cell repertoires in COVID-19. Method: immunoSEQ multiplex PCR; TCRdb's copy keeps in-frame clones and lacks some. The data contain around 70,000 clones, 70% to 85% of them seen just once; the ten biggest clones take up 1.8%. Material for sequencing was peripheral blood. These receptors were collected from a woman aged 60-75 years with acute or convalescent COVID-19.

The chain combines TRBV19 with TRBJ1-5; no firm D call. With 3 bases removed from V and 5 bases from J, the gap between germline ends came to 8 bases. CDR1 and CDR2 (germline): LNHDA, SQIVND (reference sequence). The CDR3 covers 13 residues. The CDR3 DNA is TGTGCCAGTAGTATCGCGGCCTATCAGCCCCAGCATTTT. Its protein product is CASSIAAYQPQHF.

The rearrangement uses TRBV21-1 and TRBJ1-2; the listed D gene, TRBD1, was not tested against the DNA. TRBV21-1 is marked as a pseudogene. The CDR3 contains 13 residues. CDR3 DNA: TGTGCCACAAGACAGGGCTCCGACTATGGCTACACCTTC. This codes for CATRQGSDYGYTF.

This clone was counted only a few times. The chain recombines TRBV4-1 with TRBJ2-2; TRBD2 is a possible D gene (6 bases). The germline V and J ends were trimmed by 2 bases and 6 bases, with 13 bases remaining between them. Germline-derived CDR1 and CDR2 are MGHRA and YSYEKL. The CDR3 totals 15 residues. The CDR3 sequence: CASSQRLGDAGELFF. DNA of the CDR3: TGCGCCAGCAGCCAAAGACTAGGGGATGCCGGGGAGCTGTTTTTT.

V usage is TRBV3-1 (or the pseudogene TRBV3-2) and J usage is TRBJ2-7; 7 positions agree with TRBD2. The CDR3 loop spans 15 amino acids. Germline CDR1 and CDR2: LGHDT and YNNKEL (reference sequence). Losses at the gene ends were 4 bases for V and 5 bases for J; bases not matched to a gene: 11. The CDR3 spells CASSPGTKADHEQYF. The DNA for the CDR3 is TGTGCCAGCAGCCCCGGGACTAAGGCGGACCACGAGCAGTACTTC.

The CDR3 protein is CASSLSTANYGYTF. The CDR3 nucleotides are TGTGCCAGCAGCTTGAGTACGGCTAACTATGGCTACACCTTC. V and J are TRBV5-5 and TRBJ1-2, with D uncertain. V was pared by 1 base and J by 0 bases, with 7 bases between. The CDR3 runs 14 residues. CDR1 SGHKS and CDR2 YYEKEE come from the germline V gene (reference sequence). Based on the CDR3 plus reference TRBV5-5 and TRBJ1-2, the full variable domain is DAGVTQSPTHLIKTRGQQVTLRCSPISGHKSVSWYQQVLGQGPQFIFQYYEKEERGRGNFPDRFSARQFPNYSSELNVNALLLGDSALYLCASSLSTANYGYTFGSGTRLTVV.

The chain has TRBV5-1 and TRBJ2-7, with 7 bases that match TRBD1. V gave up 0 bases and J gave up 2 bases; unmatched junction bases: 11. The CDR3 is made up of 17 amino acids. Germline-derived CDR1 and CDR2 are SGHRS and YFSETQ. CDR3 region: CASSLVGQPRVAYEQYF. In DNA form, the CDR3 reads TGCGCCAGCAGCTTGGTGGGACAGCCCCGCGTGGCCTACGAGCAGTACTTC.